This section outlines one TCR beta chain sequence together with its context. Its antigen is unidentified. Germline V CDR1 and CDR2: MNHNS, SASEGT. This CDR3 has 15 residues. V dropped 9 bases and J dropped 4; count of bases not matched to a gene: 9. This sample stems from a study of PD-L1 blockade in urothelial cancer. Study summary: Men with urothelial cancer arising in the bladder made up about 85% of the roughly 29 patients. Overall study results and limits: Below-median blood TCR clonality before treatment forecast better survival.

Added to each PCR by spiking were synthetic TCR analog templates. Produced via immunoSEQ multiplex PCR; TCRdb's table is partial and in-frame only. Of more than 30,000 clones in the sample, 75% to 90% are singletons; the top ten hold approximately 2%. The receptor was derived from a man aged 55 to 69 with urothelial cancer. The rearrangement uses TRBV6-1 and TRBJ2-1; 10 bases fit TRBD2. The sequencing used PBMCs, collected around atezolizumab (anti-PD-L1) treatment. CDR3 loop: CASLQLAGLYNEQFF. CDR3 in DNA: TGTGCCAGTCTACAACTAGCGGGACTTTACAATGAGCAGTTCTTC.